The T cell receptor beta chain under discussion was sequenced for a study of control samples from healthy donors and cancer patients. The data were produced by immunoSEQ multiplex PCR, yet TCRdb's version contains in-frame clones alone and is incomplete. Seen here are under 200,000 clones, 80% to 95% observed once, and the top ten hold 0.68%. The germline CDR1 and CDR2 sequences are MNHNS and SASEGT. The ends were cut back, 2 bases at V and 5 bases at J, with 7 bases in the middle. The CDR3 is 13 residues long. V usage is TRBV6-1 and J usage is TRBJ2-1; no firm D call. Sequenced input: blood. The receptor was derived from a young woman in good health. CDR3 in amino acids: CASSEIRDNEQFF. CDR3 coding DNA: TGTGCCAGCAGTGAAATCCGGGACAATGAGCAGTTCTTC.